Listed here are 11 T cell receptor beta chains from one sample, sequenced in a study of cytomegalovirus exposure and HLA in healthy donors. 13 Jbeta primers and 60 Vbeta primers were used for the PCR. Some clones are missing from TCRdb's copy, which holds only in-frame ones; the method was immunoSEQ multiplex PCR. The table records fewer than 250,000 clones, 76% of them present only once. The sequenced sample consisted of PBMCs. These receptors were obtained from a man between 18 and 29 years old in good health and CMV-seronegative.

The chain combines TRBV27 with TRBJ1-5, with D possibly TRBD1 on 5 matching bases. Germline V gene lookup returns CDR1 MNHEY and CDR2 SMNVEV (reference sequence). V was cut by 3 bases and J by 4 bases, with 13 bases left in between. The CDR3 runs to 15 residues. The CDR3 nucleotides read TGTGCCAGCAGTTTGGCAGGGCTCTCGAATCAGCCCCAGCATTTT. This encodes CASSLAGLSNQPQHF.

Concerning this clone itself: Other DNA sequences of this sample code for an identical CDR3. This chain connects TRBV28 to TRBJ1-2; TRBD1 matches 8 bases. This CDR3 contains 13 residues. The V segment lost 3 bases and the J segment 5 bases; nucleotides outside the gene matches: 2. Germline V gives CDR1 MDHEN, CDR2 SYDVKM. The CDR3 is CASSLNRGYGYTF. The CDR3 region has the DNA TGTGCCAGCAGTTTGAACAGGGGGTATGGCTACACCTTC.

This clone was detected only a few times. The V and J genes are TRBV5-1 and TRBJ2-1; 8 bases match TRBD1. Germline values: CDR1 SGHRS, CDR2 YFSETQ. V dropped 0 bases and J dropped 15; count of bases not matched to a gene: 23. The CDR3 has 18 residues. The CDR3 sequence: CASSLGGQGGGEPVLLFF. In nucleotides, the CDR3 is TGCGCCAGCAGCTTGGGCGGACAGGGTGGCGGGGAACCTGTCCTCTTGTTCTTC.

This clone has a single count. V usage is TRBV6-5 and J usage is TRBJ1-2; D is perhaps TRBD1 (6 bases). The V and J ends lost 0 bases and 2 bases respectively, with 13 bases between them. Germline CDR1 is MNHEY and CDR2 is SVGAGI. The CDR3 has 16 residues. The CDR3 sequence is CASSYSTRQVNYGYTF. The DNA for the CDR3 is TGTGCCAGCAGTTACTCGACCAGACAGGTCAACTATGGCTACACCTTC.

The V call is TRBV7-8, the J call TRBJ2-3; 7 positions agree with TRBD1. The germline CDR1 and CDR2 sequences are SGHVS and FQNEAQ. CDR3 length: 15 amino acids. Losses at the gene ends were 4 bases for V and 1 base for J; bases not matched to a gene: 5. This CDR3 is CASSSTGDRTDTQYF. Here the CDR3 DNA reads TGTGCCAGCAGCTCAACAGGGGATCGCACAGATACGCAGTATTTT.

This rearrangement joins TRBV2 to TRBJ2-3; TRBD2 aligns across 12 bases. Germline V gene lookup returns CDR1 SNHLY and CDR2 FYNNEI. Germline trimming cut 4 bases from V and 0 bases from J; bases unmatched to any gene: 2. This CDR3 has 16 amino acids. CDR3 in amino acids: CASSGLAGASTDTQYF. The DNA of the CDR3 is TGTGCCAGCAGTGGACTAGCGGGAGCTAGCACAGATACGCAGTATTTT.

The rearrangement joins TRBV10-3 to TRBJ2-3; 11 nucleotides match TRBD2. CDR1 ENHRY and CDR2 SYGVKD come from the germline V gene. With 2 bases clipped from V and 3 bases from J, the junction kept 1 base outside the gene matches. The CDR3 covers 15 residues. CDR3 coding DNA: TGTGCCATCAGTGAGACTAGCGGGAGTACAGATACGCAGTATTTT. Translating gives CAISETSGSTDTQYF.

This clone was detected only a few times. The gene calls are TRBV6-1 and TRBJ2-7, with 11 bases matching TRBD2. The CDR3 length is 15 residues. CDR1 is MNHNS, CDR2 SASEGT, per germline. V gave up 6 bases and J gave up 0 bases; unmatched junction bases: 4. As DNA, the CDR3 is TGTGCCAGCAGGCCACTAGCGGGAGTCTCCTACGAGCAGTACTTC. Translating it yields CASRPLAGVSYEQYF.

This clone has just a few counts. The CDR3 sequence is CASSVTGIPETQYF. The CDR3 nucleotides are TGTGCCAGCAGCGTAACGGGGATCCCAGAGACCCAGTACTTC. This chain links TRBV9 with TRBJ2-5; possibly TRBD2 for D (5 bases). This CDR3 spans 14 amino acids. Germline values: CDR1 SGDLS, CDR2 YYNGEE. Trimming removed 1 base from V and 4 bases from J, with 11 bases in between.

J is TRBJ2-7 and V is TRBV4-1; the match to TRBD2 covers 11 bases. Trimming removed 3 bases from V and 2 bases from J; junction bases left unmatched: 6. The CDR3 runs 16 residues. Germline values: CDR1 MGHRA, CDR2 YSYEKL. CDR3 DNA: TGCGCCAGCAGCCAGGGTGGGACTAGCGGACCCTACGAGCAGTACTTC. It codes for CASSQGGTSGPYEQYF.

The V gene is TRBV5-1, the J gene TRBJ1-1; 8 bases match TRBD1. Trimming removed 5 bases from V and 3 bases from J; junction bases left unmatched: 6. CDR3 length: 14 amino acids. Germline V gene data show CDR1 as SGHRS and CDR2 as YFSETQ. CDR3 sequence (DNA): TGCGCCAGCAGGCGGACAGGGTGGGACACTGAAGCTTTCTTT. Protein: CASRRTGWDTEAFF. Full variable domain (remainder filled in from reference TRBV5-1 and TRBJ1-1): KAGVTQTPRYLIKTRGQQVTLSCSPISGHRSVSWYQQTPGQGLQFLFEYFSETQRNKGNFPGRFSGRQFSNSRSEMNVSTLELGDSALYLCASRRTGWDTEAFFGQGTRLTVV.